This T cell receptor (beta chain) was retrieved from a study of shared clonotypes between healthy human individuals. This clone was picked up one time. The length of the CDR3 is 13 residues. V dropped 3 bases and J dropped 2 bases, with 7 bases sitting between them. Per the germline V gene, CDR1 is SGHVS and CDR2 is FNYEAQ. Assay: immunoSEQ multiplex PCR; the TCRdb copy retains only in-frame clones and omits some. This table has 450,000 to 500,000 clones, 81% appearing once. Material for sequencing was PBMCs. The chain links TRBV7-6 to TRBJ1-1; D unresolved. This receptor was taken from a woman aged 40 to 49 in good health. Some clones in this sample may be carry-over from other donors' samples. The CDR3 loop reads CASSFNPNTEAFF. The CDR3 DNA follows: TGTGCCAGCAGCTTCAACCCTAACACTGAAGCTTTCTTT.